This entry concerns a single T cell receptor beta chain. This clone was found a few times. Its antigen is still unknown. Base qualities are missing; no much larger clone stands one base away. This sample is drawn from a study of monozygotic twins with cystic fibrosis (dated by TCRdb to about 2021). The study in broad terms: Barcoded libraries were prepared with roughly 15 PCR cycles from three micrograms of fragmented DNA. Ten female and six male twin pairs, aged roughly 2.0 to 36.4 years (median about 10 years) and mostly children and adolescents, were included in the cohort. Data for three of the twin pairs had already been reported earlier in a different context. On the day of blood sampling, twins were ranked among 980 or so cohort participants for weight-for-height and for FEVPerc (FEV1 disease centile). To assess genetic influence on V and J gene usage, the study compared TCR beta repertoires within and across 16 monozygotic twin pairs with cystic fibrosis.

The CDR3 sequence holds 14 residues, the cysteine and phenylalanine included. Solely the CDR3 DNA is kept, with 42 bases framed from the first base. The germline V gene provides CDR1 SGHAT and CDR2 FQNNGV. Ends trimmed: V by 6 bases, J by 2 bases; bases unmatched to a gene: 2. Overall study outcomes, separate from this receptor: Sharing of nucleotide-identical clonotypes was significantly greater within monozygotic CF twin pairs than between unrelated CF individuals (P = 0.000026, Mann-Whitney). V gene usage was most similar to the co-twin for 13 of 16 pairs, and J usage for 8 of 16 pairs, suggesting genetic constraints. No association turned up between shared CDR3 numbers and age, concordance or disease severity, and the cohort was small. Simpson clonality was generally low (median 0.0095), which suggests a naive-dominated repertoire, and clonality was higher in the most severely affected patients.

Following the manufacturer's instructions, TCR beta CDR3 regions were amplified by multiplex PCR with the immunoSEQ immune profiling system. Sequencing was performed on an Illumina NextSeq system. Under the source paper's analysis protocol: Sequence data were processed on the immunoSEQ Analyzer platform, and clonality was computed as the square root of Simpson's index of productive rearrangements. Similarity in V and J usage was quantified by Jensen-Shannon distance, and CDR3 generation probabilities were calculated with OLGA. The researchers looked up shared CDR3 sequences in the immuneACCESS database (August 2020) and in VDJdb (December 2020). TCRdb retrieved this table from immuneACCESS and kept in-frame rearrangements only. Not all clones are present; in checked studies, unresolved V genes account for under half, and no reason is known for the remainder. From that table come the V and J calls and clone size; the DNA was used to work out D and trimming. Here the sample has approximately 34,000 clones; around 82% occur a single time. The ten biggest clones cover about 1.8% of the sample.

The twin pairs came from the European Cystic Fibrosis Twin and Sibling Study Cohort, which recruited patients from over 150 CF clinics across 14 European countries. Both zygosity and CFTR genotype were checked in-house, and zygosity was tested with multiplex PCR across nine short tandem repeat loci. Each twin gave a peripheral blood sample, and clinical parameters were documented on that same day of blood sampling. Genomic DNA was isolated from peripheral blood cells with phenol/chloroform and kept in TE buffer at 4 degrees C. This chain is built from TRBV11-2 and TRBJ2-3, with 10 bases matching TRBD1. The material sequenced was blood. The sequence derives from a girl aged 2-9 years with cystic fibrosis. The nucleotides are TGTGCCAGCAGAGGGACAGGGGCCACAGATACGCAGTATTTT. This gives the protein CASRGTGATDTQYF.